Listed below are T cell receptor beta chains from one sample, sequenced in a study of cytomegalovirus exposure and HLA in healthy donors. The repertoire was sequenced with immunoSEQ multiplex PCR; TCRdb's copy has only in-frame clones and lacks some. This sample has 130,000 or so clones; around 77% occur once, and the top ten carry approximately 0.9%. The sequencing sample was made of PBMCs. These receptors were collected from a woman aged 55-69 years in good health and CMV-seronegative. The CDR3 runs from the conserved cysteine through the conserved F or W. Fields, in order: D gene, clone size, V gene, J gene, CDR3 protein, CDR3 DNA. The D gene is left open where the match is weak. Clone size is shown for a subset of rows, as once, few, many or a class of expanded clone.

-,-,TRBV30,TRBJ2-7,CAWSVGGESYEQYF,TGTGCCTGGAGTGTCGGGGGAGAATCCTACGAGCAGTACTTC
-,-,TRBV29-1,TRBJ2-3,CSVESQSTDTQYF,TGCAGCGTTGAAAGCCAAAGCACAGATACGCAGTATTTT
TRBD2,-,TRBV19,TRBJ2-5,CASRGLAGGQETQYF,TGTGCCAGTAGGGGACTAGCGGGAGGACAAGAGACCCAGTACTTC
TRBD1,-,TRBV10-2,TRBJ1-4,CASSGGTAGDEKLFF,TGCGCCAGCAGTGGGGGGACAGCGGGGGACGAAAAACTGTTTTTT
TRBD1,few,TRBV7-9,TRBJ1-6,CASSLATGEAPLHF,TGTGCCAGCAGCTTAGCTACAGGGGAGGCACCCCTCCACTTT
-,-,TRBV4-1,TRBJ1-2,CASSQALAQGHNGYTF,TGCGCCAGCAGCCAAGCCCTCGCCCAGGGTCACAATGGCTACACCTTC
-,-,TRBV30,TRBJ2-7,CAWVGAPFSGEQYF,TGTGCCTGGGTGGGGGCCCCGTTTTCTGGCGAGCAGTACTTC
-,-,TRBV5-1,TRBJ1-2,CASSSGGEGSGGYTF,TGCGCCAGCAGCTCAGGAGGGGAGGGTTCTGGAGGCTACACCTTC
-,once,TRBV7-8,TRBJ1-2,CASSRPTGYGYTF,TGTGCCAGCAGCCGGCCGACAGGTTATGGCTACACCTTC
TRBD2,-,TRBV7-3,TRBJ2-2,CASSLGLAATGELFF,TGTGCCAGCAGCTTAGGGCTAGCGGCCACCGGGGAGCTGTTTTTT
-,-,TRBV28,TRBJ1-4,CASSGSGLGEKLFF,TGTGCCAGCAGCGGCTCCGGGTTGGGTGAAAAACTGTTTTTT
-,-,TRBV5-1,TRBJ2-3,CASSLVAGADTQYF,TGCGCCAGCAGCTTGGTTGCAGGGGCAGATACGCAGTATTTT
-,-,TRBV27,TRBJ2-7,CASGLPSLGLYF,TGTGCCAGCGGACTCCCAAGCCTCGGTTTGTACTTC
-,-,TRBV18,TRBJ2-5,CASSPPAGQETQYF,TGTGCCAGCTCACCACCGGCGGGCCAAGAGACCCAGTACTTC
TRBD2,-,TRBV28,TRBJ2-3,CASSLSWGREADTQYF,TGTGCCAGCAGTTTATCTTGGGGGAGGGAAGCAGATACGCAGTATTTT
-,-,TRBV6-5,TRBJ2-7,CASSEVGYYYEQYF,TGTGCCAGCAGTGAAGTTGGCTACTACTACGAGCAGTACTTC
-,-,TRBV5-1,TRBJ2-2,CASREAGSFGELFF,TGCGCCAGCAGAGAGGCAGGGTCGTTCGGGGAGCTGTTTTTT
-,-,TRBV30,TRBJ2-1,CASVPGWGGPSAGNEQFF,-
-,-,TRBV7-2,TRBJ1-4,CASSLMGHGTRELFF,TGTGCCAGCAGCTTAATGGGTCACGGTACTCGGGAACTGTTTTTT
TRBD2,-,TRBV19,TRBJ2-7,CASSIRGGTSYEQYF,TGTGCCAGTAGTATTCGGGGAGGGACCAGCTACGAGCAGTACTTC
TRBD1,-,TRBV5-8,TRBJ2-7,CASKTGLSEQYF,TGTGCCAGCAAGACAGGGCTCTCCGAGCAGTACTTC
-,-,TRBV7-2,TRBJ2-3,CASSLESGYTDTQYF,TGTGCCAGCAGCTTAGAGTCGGGGTACACAGATACGCAGTATTTT
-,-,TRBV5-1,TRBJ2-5,CASSLPLTLWRQETQYF,TGCGCCAGCAGCCTACCCCTGACATTATGGAGGCAAGAGACCCAGTACTTC
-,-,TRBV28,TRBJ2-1,CASSFRGRVADNEQFF,TGTGCCAGCAGTTTTCGCGGCCGGGTAGCGGACAATGAGCAGTTCTTC
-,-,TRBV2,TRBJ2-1,CASSVRGGNEQFF,TGTGCCAGCAGTGTAAGGGGGGGCAATGAGCAGTTCTTC
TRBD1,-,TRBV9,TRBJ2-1,CASSVTGISYNEQFF,TGTGCCAGCAGCGTGACAGGGATATCCTACAATGAGCAGTTCTTC
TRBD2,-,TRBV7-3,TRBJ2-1,CASSLFGRGEVQNEQFF,TGTGCCAGCAGCTTATTCGGGCGGGGGGAAGTACAGAATGAGCAGTTCTTC
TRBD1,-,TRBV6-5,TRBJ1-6,CASSTGQGNSPLHF,TGTGCCAGCTCAACGGGACAGGGTAATTCACCCCTCCACTTT
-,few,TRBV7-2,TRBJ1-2,CASSFGGDPYGYTF,TGTGCCAGCAGCTTTGGGGGGGATCCCTATGGCTACACCTTC
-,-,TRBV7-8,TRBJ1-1,CASSFTAREAFF,TGTGCCAGCAGTTTTACAGCAAGGGAAGCTTTCTTT
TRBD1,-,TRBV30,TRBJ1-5,CAWSSTGNQPQHF,TGTGCCTGGAGCTCGACAGGGAATCAGCCCCAGCATTTT
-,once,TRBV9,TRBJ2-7,CASSVDSGDFYEQYF,TGTGCCAGCAGCGTAGACTCGGGGGATTTCTACGAGCAGTACTTC
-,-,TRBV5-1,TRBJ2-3,CASSLNPQRTDTQYF,TGCGCCAGCAGCTTGAACCCTCAGAGGACAGATACGCAGTATTTT
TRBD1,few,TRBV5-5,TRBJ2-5,CASSSTGTGGETQYF,TGTGCCAGCAGCTCGACCGGGACAGGGGGAGAGACCCAGTACTTC
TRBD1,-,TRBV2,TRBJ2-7,CASWDRGFSSYEQYF,TGTGCCAGCTGGGACAGGGGGTTTTCCTCCTACGAGCAGTACTTC
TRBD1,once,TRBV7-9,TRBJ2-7,CASSAGQGQGSYEQYF,TGTGCCAGCAGCGCAGGACAGGGCCAGGGGTCCTACGAGCAGTACTTC
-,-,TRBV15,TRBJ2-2,CATSRRQVYTGELFF,TGTGCCACCAGCCGTCGACAGGTTTACACCGGGGAGCTGTTTTTT
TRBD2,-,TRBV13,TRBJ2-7,CASRRWTSGDYEQYF,TGTGCCAGCAGGAGATGGACTAGCGGGGACTACGAGCAGTACTTC
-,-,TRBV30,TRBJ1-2,CAWSVTVNYGYTF,TGTGCCTGGAGTGTGACAGTTAACTATGGCTACACCTTC
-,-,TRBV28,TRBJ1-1,CASSRGGEQNTEAFF,TGTGCCAGCAGTCGGGGTGGAGAACAGAACACTGAAGCTTTCTTT
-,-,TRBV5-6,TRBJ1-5,CASSLLEYNQPQHF,TGTGCCAGCAGCTTGTTGGAGTACAATCAGCCCCAGCATTTT
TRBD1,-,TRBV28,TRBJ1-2,CAIDSRDSNNYGYTF,TGTGCGATAGATTCACGGGACAGCAATAACTATGGCTACACCTTC
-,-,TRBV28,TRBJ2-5,CASSLRRGGETQYF,TGTGCCAGCAGTTTAAGAAGGGGAGGCGAGACCCAGTACTTC
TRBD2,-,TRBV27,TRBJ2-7,CASSLSATSLPYEQYF,TGTGCCAGCAGTTTATCGGCGACTAGCTTACCCTACGAGCAGTACTTC
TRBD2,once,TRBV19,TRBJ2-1,CASSRLARNEQFF,TGTGCCAGTAGTCGACTAGCCCGAAATGAGCAGTTCTTC
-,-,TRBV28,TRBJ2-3,CASSPSTDTQYF,TGTGCCAGCAGTCCTAGCACAGATACGCAGTATTTT
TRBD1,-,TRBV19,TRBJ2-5,CASKGYSGQGETQYF,TGTGCCAGTAAAGGGTATTCAGGACAGGGGGAGACCCAGTACTTC
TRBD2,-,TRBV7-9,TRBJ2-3,CASSPGSGKVDTQYF,TGTGCCAGCAGCCCCGGGAGCGGGAAGGTAGATACGCAGTATTTT